The 2 T cell receptor beta chains below come from one sample, sequenced in a study of OX40 agonist ivuxolimab in advanced cancers. Assay used: immunoSEQ multiplex PCR; TCRdb lists only in-frame clones, some missing. The sample holds tens of thousands of clones; under 90% are singletons and the top ten take just under 7%. Specimen: CD4+ or CD8+ T cells sorted from blood, collected in a trial of the OX40 agonist ivuxolimab. These receptors all come from an adult with an advanced solid tumor such as melanoma, head and neck, liver or kidney cancer.

The chain recombines TRBV7-2 with TRBJ1-2; D not resolved. Between the trimmed V and J ends, which lost 5 bases and 5 bases, there was a span of 9 bases. Germline V CDR1 and CDR2: SGHTA, FQGNSA. The CDR3 is made up of 12 amino acids. CDR3 in amino acids: CASSHTPYGYTF. For the CDR3, the DNA is TGTGCCAGCAGCCACACCCCATATGGCTACACCTTC.

V is TRBV11-3 and J is TRBJ2-1; 8 nucleotides agree with TRBD2. V was pared by 0 bases and J by 8 bases, with 6 bases of the junction left unmatched. Germline V lookup: CDR1 SGHNT, CDR2 YENEEA. CDR3 length: 15 amino acids. In DNA, the CDR3 is TGTGCCAGCAGCTTAGACGGGAGGGCCAGGGATGAGCAGTTCTTC. Its protein product is CASSLDGRARDEQFF. Combining the CDR3 with reference TRBV11-3 and TRBJ2-1 gives the whole variable domain EAGVVQSPRYKIIEKKQPVAFWCNPISGHNTLYWYLQNLGQGPELLIRYENEEAVDDSQLPKDRFSAERLKGVDSTLKIQPAELGDSAVYLCASSLDGRARDEQFFGPGTRLTVL.